A single sample gave rise to the 15 T cell receptor beta chains below, sequenced in a study of shared clonotypes between healthy human individuals. Assay: immunoSEQ multiplex PCR; the TCRdb copy retains only in-frame clones and omits some. The sample carries about 2.1 million clones, about 92% recorded once. CD45RO-negative, CCR7-positively selected cells formed the naive CD8 fraction, excluding terminally differentiated effector memory CD45RA+ cells. Sample: naive CD8+ T cells from PBMCs. The receptor source for this set is a man aged 18-30 years in good health. Some clones in this sample may be carry-over from other donors' samples.

J is TRBJ2-3 and V is TRBV29-1, with 12 bases identical to TRBD1. Losses at the gene ends were 7 bases for V and 3 bases for J; bases not matched to a gene: 14. The CDR3 consists of 17 residues. In germline, CDR1 is SQVTM, CDR2 ANQGSEA. The CDR3, as DNA: TGCAGCGCCATGGCAGTCGGGACAGGGGGCTCGACAGATACGCAGTATTTT. Translating it yields CSAMAVGTGGSTDTQYF.

The chain carries TRBV11-3 and TRBJ2-7, with D tentatively TRBD1 (6 bases). With 5 bases removed from V and 2 bases from J, the gap between germline ends came to 16 bases. Germline V lookup: CDR1 SGHNT, CDR2 YENEEA. This CDR3 region has 15 residues. As DNA, the CDR3 is TGTGCCAGCAGCCCAACTAACAGGGTAACCTACGAGCAGTACTTC. The encoded protein is CASSPTNRVTYEQYF.

The gene calls are TRBV6-1 and TRBJ2-7, with a weak D call TRBD2 (5 bases). CDR3 length equals 15 residues. The V end lost 2 bases, the J end lost 0 bases, and 11 bases lay between the germline ends. Germline assignment: CDR1 MNHNS and CDR2 SASEGT. The CDR3 protein is CASSEWRVLSYEQYF. The CDR3 DNA reads as TGTGCCAGCAGTGAATGGCGGGTCCTCTCCTACGAGCAGTACTTC.

This clone was observed a single time. V and J are TRBV27 and TRBJ1-5, with TRBD1 matching 12 bases. The CDR3 is made up of 15 amino acids. Germline CDR1 and CDR2: MNHEY and SMNVEV (reference sequence). J lost 3 bases, V lost 7 bases, and 4 bases had no gene match. As DNA, the CDR3 is TGTGCCAGCAAAGGGGACAGGGGGCACAATCAGCCCCAGCATTTT. Translating it yields CASKGDRGHNQPQHF.

The chain couples TRBV5-1 to TRBJ2-7, with TRBD2 matching over 13 bases. The length of the CDR3 is 15 residues. Per the germline V gene, CDR1 is SGHRS and CDR2 is YFSETQ. V lost 4 bases to trimming and J lost 7 bases; unmatched junction nucleotides: 8. CDR3 region: CASSPRTSGGGEQYF. CDR3 nucleotides: TGCGCCAGCAGCCCACGGACTAGCGGGGGCGGAGAGCAGTACTTC.

This clone was observed a single time. The sample contains more than one DNA sequence encoding this CDR3. The chain employs TRBV15 and TRBJ2-7; the D gene is possibly TRBD1 (6 bases). The CDR3 runs 15 residues. Trimming removed 3 bases at V and 1 base at J, with 13 bases between. Per the germline V gene, CDR1 is LNHNV and CDR2 is YYDKDF (reference sequence). CDR3 coding DNA: TGTGCCACCAGCAGGGGGGCCGGGGAGTCCTACGAGCAGTACTTC. It is translated as CATSRGAGESYEQYF.

This chain connects TRBV25-1 to TRBJ2-1, with a weak D call TRBD2 (6 bases). Per germline, CDR1 MGHDK and CDR2 SYGVNS. This CDR3 comprises 15 residues. Deletions cut 3 bases from V and 10 bases from J, with 19 bases between. The CDR3 here is CASSDIGSADKEQFF. In DNA, the CDR3 is TGTGCCAGCAGTGATATCGGGAGTGCCGATAAGGAGCAGTTCTTC.

DNA for the CDR3: TGTGCCAGTAGCGCCCCAGGAACAGGGGACCTACACTATGGCTACACCTTC. Its protein product is CASSAPGTGDLHYGYTF. The chain combines TRBV19 with TRBJ1-2, with TRBD1 identical over 7 bases. The germline V gene has CDR1 LNHDA and CDR2 SQIVND (reference sequence). V was pared by 6 bases and J by 3 bases, with 16 bases of the junction left unmatched. The CDR3 extends over 17 amino acids.

This rearrangement joins TRBV5-6 to TRBJ2-7; the match to TRBD2 covers 8 bases. Trimming removed 5 bases from V and 5 bases from J; junction bases left unmatched: 9. Per germline, CDR1 SGHDT and CDR2 YYEEEE. This CDR3 has 14 residues. The CDR3 protein is CASRTWTSFHEQYF. CDR3 sequence (DNA): TGTGCCAGCAGAACCTGGACTAGCTTCCACGAGCAGTACTTC.

The J gene is TRBJ2-7, the V gene TRBV4-1; D is uncertain. The V gene lost 1 base and the J gene lost 0 bases, with 19 bases spanning the gap. This CDR3 comprises 18 residues. Germline V lookup: CDR1 MGHRA, CDR2 YSYEKL. The CDR3 DNA is TGCGCCAGCAGCCAAGTAAGGCGGCTTGAGTGGCACTCCTACGAGCAGTACTTC. It is translated as CASSQVRRLEWHSYEQYF.

V gene TRBV19 combines with J gene TRBJ1-1; unclear D gene. The CDR3 has 15 amino acids. The V end lost 1 base, the J end lost 1 base, and 10 bases lay between the germline ends. CDR1 is LNHDA, CDR2 SQIVND, per germline (reference sequence). CDR3 in DNA: TGTGCCAGTAGTATAGGGGTATTTTGGAACACTGAAGCTTTCTTT. Translating it yields CASSIGVFWNTEAFF.

The rearrangement links TRBV4-1 to TRBJ2-2; either TRBD1 or TRBD2 may fit D (5 bases each). This CDR3 has 18 amino acids. CDR1 and CDR2 from the germline V gene are MGHRA and YSYEKL. V lost 2 bases, J lost 1 base, and 17 bases lay in between. The CDR3 spells CASSQTWLGTGNTGELFF. CDR3 DNA sequence: TGCGCCAGCAGCCAAACATGGCTGGGGACGGGGAACACCGGGGAGCTGTTTTTT.

V is TRBV28 and J is TRBJ1-2; D is undetermined. V dropped 6 bases and J dropped 4 bases, with 6 bases sitting between them. The CDR3 extends over 11 amino acids. Germline CDR1 MDHEN, CDR2 SYDVKM. CDR3 DNA sequence: TGTGCCAGCAGCTCCCCCTATGGCTACACCTTC. This encodes CASSSPYGYTF.

With respect to this clone: The sample holds other DNA sequences that translate to the same CDR3. This chain links TRBV19 with TRBJ2-1; 8 bases map to TRBD2. Germline CDR1 and CDR2: LNHDA and SQIVND (reference sequence). J lost 0 bases, V lost 5 bases, and 3 bases had no gene match. The CDR3 has 15 residues. Here the CDR3 reads CASSPGTSSYNEQFF. CDR3 bases: TGTGCCAGTAGTCCCGGGACTAGCTCCTACAATGAGCAGTTCTTC.

J is TRBJ2-2 and V is TRBV6-5, with a possible D match to TRBD2 (6 bases). Trimming removed 5 bases from V and 4 bases from J, with 11 bases in between. Germline CDR1 reads MNHEY; CDR2 reads SVGAGI. The CDR3 has 14 residues. CDR3 sequence reads: CASSPRDSTGELFF. Here the CDR3 DNA reads TGTGCCAGCAGTCCTAGGGACTCCACCGGGGAGCTGTTTTTT.